This paragraph reports one TCR beta chain. Its antigen is not known. The CDR3 has 13 amino acids. Germline V gives CDR1 SNHLY, CDR2 FYNNEI. V shed 6 bases, J shed 3 bases, and the junction held 4 bases outside the gene matches. The sample comes from a study of shared clonotypes between healthy human individuals. The study, taken as a whole, reports: When compared with the clonotypes that were shared by all four sorted-subset donors, the non-shared clonotypes turned out to have lower generation probabilities.

TCRdb's table, derived via immunoSEQ multiplex PCR, lists solely in-frame clones and lacks some. The profile shows around 700,000 clones, more than 70% of them singletons. The TCR was taken from a woman aged 25 to 39 in good health. The chain uses TRBV2 and TRBJ1-1, with 7 bases lining up with TRBD1. The sequenced material came from memory CD4+ T cells sorted from blood. Subset here: CD45RA-negative fraction. Here the CDR3 reads CASRVGQHTEAFF. DNA for the CDR3: TGTGCCAGCAGGGTGGGACAGCACACTGAAGCTTTCTTT.